The next 15 T cell receptor beta chains were all read from a single sample in a study of CD8 T cells in Susac syndrome. Reverse transcription used roughly 0.5 to 1 ug RNA and random hexamers. From the immunoSEQ multiplex PCR reads, TCRdb called clonotypes with MiXCR, one entry per CDR3 protein. The sample lists some 120,000 distinct CDR3 sequences, 90% to 95% occurring once. Sequenced input: CD4+ T cells from PBMCs. Receptors were obtained from a human donor in good health.

V usage is TRBV27 and J usage is TRBJ2-7; 9 bases map to TRBD1. Germline CDR1 and CDR2: MNHEY and SMNVEV (reference sequence). This CDR3 has 14 residues. After removal of 5 bases from V and 2 bases from J, the junction contained 4 bases not matched to a gene. CDR3 in DNA: TGTGCCAGCAGTAAGGGGACAGGGACCTACGAGCAGTACTTC. This encodes CASSKGTGTYEQYF.

The chain uses TRBV19 and TRBJ2-7, with 8 bases that match TRBD2. The CDR3 loop spans 16 amino acids. Germline CDR1 is LNHDA and CDR2 is SQIVND (reference sequence). The trim removed 3 bases at V and 2 bases at J, leaving 9 bases unmatched. The CDR3 sequence: CASSMEGPGRAYEQYF. The CDR3 DNA reads as TGTGCCAGTAGTATGGAAGGCCCCGGGAGGGCCTACGAGCAGTACTTC.

V gene TRBV6-5 combines with J gene TRBJ2-2; D unresolved. Trimming cost V 6 bases and J 4 bases, with 12 bases left between them. CDR3 length: 14 amino acids. Germline V lookup: CDR1 MNHEY, CDR2 SVGAGI. DNA for the CDR3: TGTGCCAGCAGACCCCAAAGGAGCACCGGGGAGCTGTTTTTT. Translation gives CASRPQRSTGELFF.

This rearrangement joins TRBV5-1 to TRBJ2-1; D perhaps matches TRBD1 (6 bases). CDR3 length equals 16 residues. The V gene lost 0 bases and the J gene lost 7 bases, with 17 bases spanning the gap. CDR1 is SGHRS, CDR2 YFSETQ, per germline. The CDR3 is CASSLAVSPGENEQFF. CDR3 bases: TGCGCCAGCAGCTTGGCCGTGTCCCCAGGGGAGAATGAGCAGTTCTTC.

The chain carries TRBV29-1 and TRBJ2-3; D is ambiguous. Germline V gives CDR1 SQVTM, CDR2 ANQGSEA. The CDR3 totals 12 residues. V was trimmed by 3 bases and J by 2 bases, leaving 6 bases between them. The CDR3 DNA reads as TGCAGCGTTGAGGCAAACACAGATACGCAGTATTTT. This sequence encodes CSVEANTDTQYF.

This clonotype was seen just once. The genes are TRBV29-1 and TRBJ2-7; TRBD1 is a possible D gene (6 bases). The length of the CDR3 is 12 residues. The V end lost 5 bases, the J end lost 4 bases, and 12 bases lay between the germline ends. The germline V gene has CDR1 SQVTM and CDR2 ANQGSEA. The CDR3 region is CSVRPQGYEQYF. In nucleotides, the CDR3 is TGCAGCGTTCGTCCACAGGGTTACGAGCAGTACTTC.

This clonotype was picked up a small number of times. V usage is TRBV18 and J usage is TRBJ2-2; D unclear. CDR3 length: 13 residues. CDR1 is KGHSH and CDR2 is LQKENI in the germline V gene. V dropped 0 bases and J dropped 5 bases, with 4 bases sitting between them. CDR3: CASSPPITGELFF. CDR3 DNA sequence: TGTGCCAGCTCACCACCGATAACCGGGGAGCTGTTTTTT. Combining the CDR3 with reference TRBV18 and TRBJ2-2 gives the whole variable domain NAGVMQNPRHLVRRRGQEARLRCSPMKGHSHVYWYRQLPEEGLKFMVYLQKENIIDESGMPKERFSAEFPKEGPSILRIQQVVRGDSAAYFCASSPPITGELFFGEGSRLTVL.

The V gene is TRBV28, the J gene TRBJ2-5, with TRBD2 matching 9 bases. Germline trimming cut 6 bases from V and 5 bases from J; bases unmatched to any gene: 10. Looked up from germline, CDR1 is MDHEN and CDR2 is SYDVKM. The CDR3 spans 15 residues. The CDR3 protein is CASSSRVAGDETQYF. DNA for the CDR3: TGTGCCAGCAGCTCCCGGGTAGCGGGAGACGAGACCCAGTACTTC.

J is TRBJ1-5 and V is TRBV19, with 11 bases lining up with TRBD1. V gave up 8 bases and J gave up 4 bases; unmatched junction bases: 13. Germline assignment: CDR1 LNHDA and CDR2 SQIVND (reference sequence). There are 17 residues in the CDR3. The CDR3 is CASSPGTGGRENQPQHF. CDR3 DNA sequence: TGTGCCAGTTCACCCGGGACAGGGGGTCGGGAAAATCAGCCCCAGCATTTT.

The chain's CDR3 is CASSPMDGDTQYF. The CDR3 DNA reads TGTGCCAGCTCACCAATGGACGGAGATACGCAGTATTTT. This rearrangement joins TRBV18 to TRBJ2-3, with unresolved D. The CDR3 length is 13 residues. V was shortened by 2 bases and J by 5 bases, with 8 bases between the two germline ends. Germline lookup yields CDR1 KGHSH and CDR2 LQKENI.

The CDR3 nucleotides read TGTGCCAGCAGTTTAGCTACCGCGAACACCGGGGAGCTGTTTTTT. It specifies CASSLATANTGELFF. The chain joins TRBV12-3 or TRBV12-4 to TRBJ2-2; the D is unclear. With 0 bases removed from V and 0 bases from J, the gap between germline ends came to 5 bases. The CDR3 totals 15 residues.

This clonotype was detected only once. The V and J genes are TRBV15 and TRBJ2-7; D is unclear. V was clipped by 3 bases and J by 2 bases, with 5 bases between them. Germline V CDR1 and CDR2: LNHNV, YYDKDF (reference sequence). The CDR3 extends over 12 amino acids. CDR3 nucleotides: TGTGCCACCAGCAGCACCACCTACGAGCAGTACTTC. It specifies CATSSTTYEQYF.

The chain recombines TRBV2 with TRBJ2-7, with 12 positions matching TRBD1. Unmatched junction bases numbered 8, after V lost 7 bases and J lost 7 bases. This CDR3 region has 14 residues. CDR1 is SNHLY and CDR2 is FYNNEI in the germline V gene. The CDR3 loop reads CASTPGQGAREQYF. In nucleotides, the CDR3 is TGTGCCAGCACCCCGGGACAGGGGGCGAGGGAGCAGTACTTC.

The chain is built from TRBV5-1 and TRBJ2-4; D unclear. The CDR3 totals 13 residues. Germline CDR1 reads SGHRS; CDR2 reads YFSETQ. V lost 0 bases and J 9 bases, leaving 10 bases between the germline ends. The CDR3 here is CASSLEAKSIQYF. CDR3 bases: TGCGCCAGCAGCTTGGAGGCTAAGAGCATTCAGTACTTC.

CDR3 region: CASSQVRVREENQPQHF. Written as DNA, the CDR3 is TGTGCCAGCAGCCAAGTTCGGGTTCGAGAAGAGAATCAGCCCCAGCATTTT. The rearrangement links TRBV14 to TRBJ1-5; D is undetermined. V shed 1 base and J shed 4 bases, with 17 bases lying between them. The CDR3 is made up of 17 amino acids. CDR1 is SGHDN and CDR2 is FVKESK in the germline V gene.